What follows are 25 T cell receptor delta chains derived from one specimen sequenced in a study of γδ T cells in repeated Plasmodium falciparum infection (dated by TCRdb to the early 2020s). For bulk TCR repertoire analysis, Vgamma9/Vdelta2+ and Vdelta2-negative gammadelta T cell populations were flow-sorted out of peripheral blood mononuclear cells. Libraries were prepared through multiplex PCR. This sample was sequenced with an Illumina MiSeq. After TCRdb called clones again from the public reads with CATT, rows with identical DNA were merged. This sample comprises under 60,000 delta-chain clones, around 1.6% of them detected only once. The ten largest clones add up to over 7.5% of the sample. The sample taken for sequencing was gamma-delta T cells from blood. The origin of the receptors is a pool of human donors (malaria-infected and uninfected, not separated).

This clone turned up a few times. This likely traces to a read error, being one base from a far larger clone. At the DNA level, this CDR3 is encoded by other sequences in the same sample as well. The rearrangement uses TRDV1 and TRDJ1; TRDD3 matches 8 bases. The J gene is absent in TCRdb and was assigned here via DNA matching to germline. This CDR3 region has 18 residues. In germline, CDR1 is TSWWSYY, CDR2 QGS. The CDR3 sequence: CALGEKEVGIRRTDKLIF. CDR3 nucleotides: TGTGCCCTTGGGGAAAAGGAGGTAGGGATACGAAGGACCGATAAACTCATCTTT.

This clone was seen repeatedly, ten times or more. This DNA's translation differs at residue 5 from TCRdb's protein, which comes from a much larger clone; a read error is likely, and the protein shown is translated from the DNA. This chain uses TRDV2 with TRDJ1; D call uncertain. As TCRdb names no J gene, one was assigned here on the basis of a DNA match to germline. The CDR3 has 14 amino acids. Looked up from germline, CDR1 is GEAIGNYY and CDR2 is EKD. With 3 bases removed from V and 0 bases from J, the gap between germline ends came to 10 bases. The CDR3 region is CACDPLLNTDKLIF. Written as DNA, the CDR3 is TGTGCCTGTGACCCCTTACTTAACACCGATAAACTCATCTTT.

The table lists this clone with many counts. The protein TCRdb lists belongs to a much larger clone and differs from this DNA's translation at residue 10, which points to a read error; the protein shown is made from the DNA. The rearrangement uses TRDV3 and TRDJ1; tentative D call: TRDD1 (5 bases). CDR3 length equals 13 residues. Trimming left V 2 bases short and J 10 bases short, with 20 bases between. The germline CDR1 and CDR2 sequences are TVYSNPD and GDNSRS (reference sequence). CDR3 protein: CAFSGLSANRLIF. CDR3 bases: TGTGCCTTTTCCGGCCTTTCCGCGAATAGACTCATCTTT.

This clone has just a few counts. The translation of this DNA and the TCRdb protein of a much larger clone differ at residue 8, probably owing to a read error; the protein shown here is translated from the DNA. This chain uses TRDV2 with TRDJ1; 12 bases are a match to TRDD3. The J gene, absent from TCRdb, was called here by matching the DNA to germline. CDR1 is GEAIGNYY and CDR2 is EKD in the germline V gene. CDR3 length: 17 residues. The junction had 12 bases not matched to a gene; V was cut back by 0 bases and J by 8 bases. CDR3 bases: TGTGCCTGTGACACCCTGGTTGCTGGGGGATACGGCAAGAAACTCATCTTT. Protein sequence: CACDTLVAGGYGKKLIF.

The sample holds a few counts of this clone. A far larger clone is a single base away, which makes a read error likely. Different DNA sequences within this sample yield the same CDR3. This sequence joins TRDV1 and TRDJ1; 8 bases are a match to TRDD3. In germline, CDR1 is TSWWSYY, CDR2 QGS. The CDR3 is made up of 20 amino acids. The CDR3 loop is CALGELNPNYWGWRTDKLIF. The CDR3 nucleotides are TGCGCTCTTGGGGAACTAAATCCCAACTACTGGGGGTGGAGAACCGATAAACTCATCTTT.

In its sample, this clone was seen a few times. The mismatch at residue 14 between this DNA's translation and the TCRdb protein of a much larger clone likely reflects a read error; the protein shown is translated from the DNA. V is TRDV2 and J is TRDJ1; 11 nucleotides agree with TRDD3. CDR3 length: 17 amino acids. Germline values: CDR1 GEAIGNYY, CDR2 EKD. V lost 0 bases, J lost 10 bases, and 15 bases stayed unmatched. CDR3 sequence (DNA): TGTGCCTGTGACACCGTCTCTGGGGGATACTCGGGACATAGACTCATCTTT. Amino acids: CACDTVSGGYSGHRLIF.

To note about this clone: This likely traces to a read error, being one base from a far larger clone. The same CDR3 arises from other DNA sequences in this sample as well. The CDR3 DNA reads as TGCGCCTGTGTAGGGATCGCTCTGGGGGACTACACCGATAAACTCATCTTT. Translating gives CACVGIALGDYTDKLIF. The chain carries TRDV2 and TRDJ1, with 8 bases fitting TRDD3. The CDR3 sequence is 17 residues long. Germline V gene lookup returns CDR1 GEAIGNYY and CDR2 EKD.

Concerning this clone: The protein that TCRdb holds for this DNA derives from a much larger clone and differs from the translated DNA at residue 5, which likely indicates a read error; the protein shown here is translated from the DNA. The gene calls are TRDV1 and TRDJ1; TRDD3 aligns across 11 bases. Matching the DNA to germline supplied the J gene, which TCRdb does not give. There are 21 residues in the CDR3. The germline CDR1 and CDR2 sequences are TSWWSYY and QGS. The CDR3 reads CALGKLDFFLGDTLYTDKLIF. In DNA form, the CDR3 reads TGTGCTCTTGGGAAACTAGATTTCTTTCTGGGGGATACACTGTACACCGATAAACTCATCTTT.

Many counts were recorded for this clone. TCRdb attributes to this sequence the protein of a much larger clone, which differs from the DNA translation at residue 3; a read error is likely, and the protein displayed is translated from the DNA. The CDR3 region is CARDTKYYQPMYTDKLIF. The DNA for the CDR3 is TGTGCCCGTGACACGAAGTACTACCAGCCGATGTACACCGATAAACTCATCTTT. The rearrangement uses TRDV2 and TRDJ1; D remains unclear. The J gene, not given by TCRdb, was assigned here from a germline match of the nucleotide sequence. CDR1 GEAIGNYY and CDR2 EKD come from the germline V gene. The CDR3 spans 18 residues.

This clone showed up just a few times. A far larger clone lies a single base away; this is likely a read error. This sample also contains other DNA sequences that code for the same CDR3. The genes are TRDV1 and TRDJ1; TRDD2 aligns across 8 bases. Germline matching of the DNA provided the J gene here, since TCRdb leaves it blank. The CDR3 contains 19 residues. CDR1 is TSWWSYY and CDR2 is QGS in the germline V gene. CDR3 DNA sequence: TGTGCTCTTGGGATAGACTTCCTACTCCGACTTACTAACACTGATAAACTCATCTTT. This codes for CALGIDFLLRLTNTDKLIF.

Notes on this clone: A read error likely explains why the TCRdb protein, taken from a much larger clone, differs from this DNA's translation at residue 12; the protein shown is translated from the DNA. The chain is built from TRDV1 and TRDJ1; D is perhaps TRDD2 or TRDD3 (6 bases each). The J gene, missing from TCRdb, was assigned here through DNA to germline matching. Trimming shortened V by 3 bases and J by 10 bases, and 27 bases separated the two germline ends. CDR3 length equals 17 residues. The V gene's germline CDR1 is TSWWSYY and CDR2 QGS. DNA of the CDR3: TGTGCTCTTGGGGAGCCTTCCCCTTCTTTGGGGGGGGCCAGACTCATCTTT. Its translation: CALGEPSPSLGGARLIF.

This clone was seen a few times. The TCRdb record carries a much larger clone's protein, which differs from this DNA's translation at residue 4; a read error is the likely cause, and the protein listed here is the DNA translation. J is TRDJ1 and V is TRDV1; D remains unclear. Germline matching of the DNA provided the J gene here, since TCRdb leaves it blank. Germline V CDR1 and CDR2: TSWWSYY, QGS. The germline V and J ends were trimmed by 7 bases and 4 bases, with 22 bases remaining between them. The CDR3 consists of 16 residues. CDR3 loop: CALVDPLLTGLDKLIF. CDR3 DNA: TGTGCTCTTGTGGATCCTCTACTTACGGGGCTCGATAAACTCATCTTT.

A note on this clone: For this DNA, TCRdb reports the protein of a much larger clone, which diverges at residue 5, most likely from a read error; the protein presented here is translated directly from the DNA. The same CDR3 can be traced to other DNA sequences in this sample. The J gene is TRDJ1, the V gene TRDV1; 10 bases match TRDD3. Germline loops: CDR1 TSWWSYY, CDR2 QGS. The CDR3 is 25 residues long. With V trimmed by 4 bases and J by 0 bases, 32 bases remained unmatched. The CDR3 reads CALGGLFHTLRFPGGYAGYTDKLIF. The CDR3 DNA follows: TGTGCTCTTGGGGGACTGTTTCACACTCTACGATTTCCCGGGGGATACGCGGGGTACACCGATAAACTCATCTTT.

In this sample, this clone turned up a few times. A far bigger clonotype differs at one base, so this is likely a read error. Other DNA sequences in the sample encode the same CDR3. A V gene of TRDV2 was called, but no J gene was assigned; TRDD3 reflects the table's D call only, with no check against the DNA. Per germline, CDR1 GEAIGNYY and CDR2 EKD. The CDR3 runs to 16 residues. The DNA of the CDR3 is TGTGCCTGTGACACCGTTGGGGAACAAAGCACCGATAAGCTCATCTTT. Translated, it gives CACDTVGEQSTDKLIF.

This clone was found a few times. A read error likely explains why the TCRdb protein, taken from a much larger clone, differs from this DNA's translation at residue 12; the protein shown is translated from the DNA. Here the CDR3 DNA reads TGTGCTCTTGGGAACTGTATCCTACAGATACCGGAGGATACCGATAAACTCATCTTT. Protein sequence: CALGNCILQIPEDTDKLIF. The chain combines TRDV1 with TRDJ1; tentative D call: TRDD2 (6 bases). TCRdb gives no J gene; it was assigned here by matching the DNA to germline. Trimming left V 5 bases short and J 2 bases short, with 27 bases between. The CDR3 extends over 19 amino acids. Germline assignment: CDR1 TSWWSYY and CDR2 QGS.

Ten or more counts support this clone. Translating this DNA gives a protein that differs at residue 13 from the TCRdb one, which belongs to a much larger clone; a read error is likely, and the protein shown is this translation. The chain's CDR3 is CALGELFPSSLTSRKLIF. The CDR3 DNA reads as TGTGCTCTTGGGGAACTTTTTCCTTCCTCCCTTACGAGCAGGAAACTCATCTTT. J is TRDJ1 and V is TRDV1, with 7 positions matching TRDD2. The CDR3 is 18 residues long. Germline CDR1 and CDR2: TSWWSYY and QGS. After removal of 0 bases from V and 8 bases from J, the junction contained 18 bases not matched to a gene.

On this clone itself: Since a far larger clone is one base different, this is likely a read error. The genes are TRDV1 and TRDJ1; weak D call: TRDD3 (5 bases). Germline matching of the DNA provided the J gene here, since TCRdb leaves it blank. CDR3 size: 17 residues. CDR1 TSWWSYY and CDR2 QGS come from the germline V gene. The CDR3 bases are TGTGCTCTTGGGGAACTAGGGAAACGGATAGGGACCGACAAACTCATCTTT. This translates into CALGELGKRIGTDKLIF.

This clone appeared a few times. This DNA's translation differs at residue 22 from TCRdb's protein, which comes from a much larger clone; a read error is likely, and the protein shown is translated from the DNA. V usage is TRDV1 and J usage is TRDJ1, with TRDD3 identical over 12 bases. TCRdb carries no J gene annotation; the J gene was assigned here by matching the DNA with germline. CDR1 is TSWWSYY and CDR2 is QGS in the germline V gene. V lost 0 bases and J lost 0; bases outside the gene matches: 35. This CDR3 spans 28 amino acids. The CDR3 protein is CALGELVSNGLASNTGGYPLWNTDKLIF. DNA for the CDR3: TGTGCTCTTGGGGAACTAGTCTCAAATGGCCTCGCCTCGAACACTGGGGGATACCCCCTTTGGAACACCGATAAACTCATCTTT.

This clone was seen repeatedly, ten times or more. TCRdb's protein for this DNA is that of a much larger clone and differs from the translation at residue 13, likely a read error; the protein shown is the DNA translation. The CDR3 reads CACDTEEEEGTDRLIF. The DNA of the CDR3 is TGTGCCTGTGACACCGAGGAAGAAGAGGGCACCGATAGACTCATCTTT. The chain combines TRDV2 with TRDJ1; D is undetermined. The J gene was not available in TCRdb and was assigned here by matching the DNA to germline segments. Germline V CDR1 and CDR2: GEAIGNYY, EKD. The CDR3 totals 16 residues.

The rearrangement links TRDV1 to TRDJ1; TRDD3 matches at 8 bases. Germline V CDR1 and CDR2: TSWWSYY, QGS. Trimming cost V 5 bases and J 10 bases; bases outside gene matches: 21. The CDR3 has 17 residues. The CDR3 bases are TGTGCTCTTGGGCAAGAGTGTCTACTGGGGGGTACCATAAGACTCATCTTT. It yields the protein CALGQECLLGGTIRLIF.

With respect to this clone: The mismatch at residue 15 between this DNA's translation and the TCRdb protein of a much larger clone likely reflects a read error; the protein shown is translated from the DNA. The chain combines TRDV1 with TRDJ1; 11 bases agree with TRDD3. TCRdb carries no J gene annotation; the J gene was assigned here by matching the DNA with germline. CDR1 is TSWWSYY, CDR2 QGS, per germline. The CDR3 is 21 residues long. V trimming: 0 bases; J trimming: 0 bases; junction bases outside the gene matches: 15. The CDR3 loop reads CALGELDLTKYWGIYTDKLIF. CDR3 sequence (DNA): TGTGCTCTTGGGGAACTAGATCTTACGAAGTACTGGGGGATATACACCGATAAACTCATCTTT.

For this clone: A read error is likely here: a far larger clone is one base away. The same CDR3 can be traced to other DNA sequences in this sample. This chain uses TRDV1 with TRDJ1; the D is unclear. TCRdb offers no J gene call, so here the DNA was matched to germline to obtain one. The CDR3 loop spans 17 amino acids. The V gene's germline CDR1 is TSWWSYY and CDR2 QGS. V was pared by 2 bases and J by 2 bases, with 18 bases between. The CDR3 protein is CALGEAHPPLNTDKLIF. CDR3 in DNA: TGTGCTCTTGGGGAAGCCCATCCCCCTCTTAATACCGATAAACTCATCTTT.

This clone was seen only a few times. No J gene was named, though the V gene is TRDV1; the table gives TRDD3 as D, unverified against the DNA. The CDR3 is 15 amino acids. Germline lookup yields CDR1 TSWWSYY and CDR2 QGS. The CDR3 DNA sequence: TGTGCTCTTGGGGAACCTTCTGGGGGATCATACAAACTCATTTTT. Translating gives CALGEPSGGSYKLIF.

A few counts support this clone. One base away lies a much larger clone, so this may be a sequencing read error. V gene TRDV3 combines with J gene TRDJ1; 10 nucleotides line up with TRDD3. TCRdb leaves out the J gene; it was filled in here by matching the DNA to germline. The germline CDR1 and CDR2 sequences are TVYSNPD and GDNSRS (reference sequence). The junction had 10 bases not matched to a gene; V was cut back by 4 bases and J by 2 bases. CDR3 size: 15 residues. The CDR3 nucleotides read TGTGCCTCCCCTCTGGGGGATAGAAGGACCGATAAACTCATCTTT. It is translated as CASPLGDRRTDKLIF.

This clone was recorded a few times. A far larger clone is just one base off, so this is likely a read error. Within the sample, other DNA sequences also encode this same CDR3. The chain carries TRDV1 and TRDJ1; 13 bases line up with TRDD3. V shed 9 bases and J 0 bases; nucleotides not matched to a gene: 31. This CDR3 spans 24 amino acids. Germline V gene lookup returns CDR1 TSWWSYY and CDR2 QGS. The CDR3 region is CALGPKSLFPVDWGIRPNTDKLIF. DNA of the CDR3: TGTGCTCTCGGGCCTAAAAGCCTTTTCCCCGTCGACTGGGGGATACGCCCAAACACCGATAAACTCATCTTT.